One and the same sample provided the 18 T cell receptor beta chains below, sequenced in a study of a mutant IDH1 vaccine in newly diagnosed glioma. Their antigen targets remain unknown. TCRdb's copy holds only in-frame clones and misses some; the assay was immunoSEQ multiplex PCR. The sample consists of around 50,000 clones, approximately 90% of them appearing once. Time point of the sample: week 35, safety follow-up. What each vaccine dose contained was 300 ug of mutant IDH1 20-mer peptide, accompanied by topical imiquimod. The input for sequencing was PBMCs, taken from a glioma patient whose treatment included an IDH1 peptide vaccine. These receptors all come from a woman aged 40 to 50 with glioma.

This sequence joins TRBV4-1 and TRBJ1-1; 7 bases are shared with TRBD1. Losses at the gene ends were 3 bases for V and 3 bases for J; bases not matched to a gene: 4. The CDR3 runs 14 residues. Germline CDR1 MGHRA, CDR2 YSYEKL. The CDR3 protein is CASSQRTGDTEAFF. CDR3 coding DNA: TGCGCCAGCAGCCAGAGGACAGGAGACACTGAAGCTTTCTTT.

The chain has TRBV6-5 and TRBJ1-2, with 7 bases matching TRBD1. From germline, CDR1 is MNHEY and CDR2 SVGAGI. V dropped 5 bases and J dropped 6; count of bases not matched to a gene: 12. The CDR3 is made up of 15 amino acids. CDR3: CASSQTRGIWDGYTF. Written as DNA, the CDR3 is TGTGCCAGCAGTCAAACCAGGGGGATCTGGGATGGCTACACCTTC.

V gene TRBV27 combines with J gene TRBJ1-5; the match to TRBD1 covers 9 bases. The CDR3 runs 16 residues. J lost 6 bases, V lost 6 bases, and 12 bases had no gene match. Germline CDR1 MNHEY, CDR2 SMNVEV (reference sequence). In DNA, the CDR3 is TGTGCCAGCAGGGAGGGACAGGGTTTTGGTTTTCAGCCCCAGCATTTT. It yields the protein CASREGQGFGFQPQHF.

This clone is a singleton in its sample. The rearrangement uses TRBV10-2 and TRBJ1-1, with TRBD1 as a possible D gene (5 bases). Germline lookup yields CDR1 WSHSY and CDR2 SAAADI. V was shortened by 2 bases and J by 5 bases, with 12 bases between the two germline ends. CDR3 size: 14 residues. The CDR3 nucleotides are TGCGCCAGCAGTGAGAAGGGGCCGGAAACTGAAGCTTTCTTT. This codes for CASSEKGPETEAFF.

The chain combines TRBV6-1 with TRBJ2-6; 14 positions match TRBD2. The V gene's germline CDR1 is MNHNS and CDR2 SASEGT. The CDR3 totals 19 residues. V trimming: 4 bases; J trimming: 4 bases; junction bases outside the gene matches: 9. This CDR3 is CASSVPGTSGSTGANVLTF. The CDR3 nucleotides read TGTGCCAGCAGTGTCCCCGGGACTAGCGGGAGTACCGGGGCCAACGTCCTGACTTTC.

The genes are TRBV7-8 and TRBJ2-5; a possible D gene is TRBD2 (7 bases). In germline, CDR1 is SGHVS, CDR2 FQNEAQ. The CDR3 runs 16 residues. V was trimmed by 5 bases and J by 2 bases, leaving 18 bases between them. The CDR3 here is CASSPLWGGPQETQYF. DNA of the CDR3: TGTGCCAGCAGCCCCCTCTGGGGGGGCCCTCAAGAGACCCAGTACTTC.

This chain joins TRBV7-9 and TRBJ2-3; 8 bases line up with TRBD1. With 3 bases clipped from V and 1 base from J, the junction kept 6 bases outside the gene matches. Germline V gives CDR1 SEHNR, CDR2 FQNEAQ (reference sequence). The CDR3 is made up of 16 amino acids. The CDR3 coding sequence is TGTGCCAGCAGCTTCCCCCCGGGACAGGGCACAGATACGCAGTATTTT. Translating gives CASSFPPGQGTDTQYF.

This chain connects TRBV5-1 to TRBJ2-7; tentative D call: TRBD2 (5 bases). V was pared by 0 bases and J by 1 base, with 14 bases between. CDR3 length equals 16 residues. CDR1 and CDR2 (germline): SGHRS, YFSETQ. The CDR3 region has the DNA TGCGCCAGCAGCTTGGCGGGCGGGTTAGCATCCTACGAGCAGTACTTC. Residues: CASSLAGGLASYEQYF.

The CDR3 region has the DNA TGTGCCAGCAAGGCCCCTAGCGGGGGTATCTACGAGCAGTACTTC. Translated: CASKAPSGGIYEQYF. V and J are TRBV6-1 and TRBJ2-7, with 10 bases that match TRBD2. Per the germline V gene, CDR1 is MNHNS and CDR2 is SASEGT. J was trimmed by 3 bases and V by 7 bases; bases with no gene match: 9. The CDR3 is made up of 15 amino acids.

V and J are TRBV2 and TRBJ1-1; a possible D gene is TRBD1 (6 bases). There are 14 residues in the CDR3. V gave up 6 bases and J gave up 5 bases, with 16 bases separating them. Per germline, CDR1 SNHLY and CDR2 FYNNEI. CDR3 protein: CASSRGGGRTEAFF. The CDR3 bases are TGTGCCAGCAGCCGGGGAGGGGGGCGGACTGAAGCTTTCTTT.

The V gene is TRBV30, the J gene TRBJ2-4; D is unclear. The germline V and J ends were trimmed by 0 bases and 0 bases, with 12 bases remaining between them. The CDR3 contains 16 residues. In germline, CDR1 is GTSNPN, CDR2 SVGIG (reference sequence). CDR3 coding DNA: TGTGCCTGGAGTGTGAATACAATTCGAGCCAAAAACATTCAGTACTTC. It codes for CAWSVNTIRAKNIQYF.

The chain couples TRBV6-5 to TRBJ2-7; no clear D. The germline CDR1 and CDR2 sequences are MNHEY and SVGAGI. Trimming removed 9 bases at V and 2 bases at J, with 11 bases between. The CDR3 covers 12 residues. CDR3 amino acids: CASSGGTYEQYF. The CDR3 nucleotides are TGTGCCAGTTCGGGCGGAACCTACGAGCAGTACTTC.

The V call is TRBV5-1, the J call TRBJ2-3; 13 nucleotides agree with TRBD2. V trimming: 0 bases; J trimming: 2 bases; junction bases outside the gene matches: 6. The CDR3 is 18 residues long. Germline lookup yields CDR1 SGHRS and CDR2 YFSETQ. CDR3 sequence reads: CASSLVGTSGEFTDTQYF. DNA for the CDR3: TGCGCCAGCAGCTTGGTCGGGACTAGCGGGGAGTTCACAGATACGCAGTATTTT.

The chain has TRBV2 and TRBJ2-5; 12 bases match TRBD2. V lost 3 bases and J lost 2; bases outside the gene matches: 4. Germline V CDR1 and CDR2: SNHLY, FYNNEI. The CDR3 runs 16 residues. The CDR3 loop reads CASSDGTSGYQETQYF. CDR3 in DNA: TGTGCCAGCAGTGATGGGACTAGCGGGTATCAAGAGACCCAGTACTTC.

This chain links TRBV10-2 with TRBJ1-5; 7 nucleotides match TRBD1. CDR1 is WSHSY and CDR2 is SAAADI in the germline V gene. The CDR3 is 15 amino acids. V lost 3 bases, J lost 3 bases, and 5 bases stayed unmatched. The CDR3 DNA is TGCGCCAGCAGTGACCGGGACAGTGCCAATCAGCCCCAGCATTTT. This sequence encodes CASSDRDSANQPQHF.

The V gene is TRBV4-1, the J gene TRBJ2-2, with D tentatively TRBD2 (6 bases). V was trimmed by 0 bases and J by 1 base, leaving 12 bases between them. This CDR3 has 17 residues. Looked up from germline, CDR1 is MGHRA and CDR2 is YSYEKL. CDR3 in amino acids: CASSQDLSGLNTGELFF. Written as DNA, the CDR3 is TGCGCCAGCAGCCAAGATCTAAGCGGGTTGAACACCGGGGAGCTGTTTTTT.

The V gene is TRBV7-9, the J gene TRBJ1-4; D gene unclear. Germline assignment: CDR1 SEHNR and CDR2 FQNEAQ (reference sequence). V gave up 5 bases and J gave up 0 bases, with 13 bases separating them. The CDR3 spans 16 residues. CDR3 region: CASSPRREATNEKLFF. DNA for the CDR3: TGTGCCAGCAGCCCAAGACGGGAGGCAACTAATGAAAAACTGTTTTTT.

V and J are TRBV7-8 and TRBJ1-1; D ambiguous. Germline V gene lookup returns CDR1 SGHVS and CDR2 FQNEAQ. The V gene lost 7 bases and the J gene lost 4 bases, with 16 bases spanning the gap. This CDR3 spans 14 amino acids. The CDR3 region is CASTSRGEGTEAFF. Here the CDR3 DNA reads TGTGCCAGCACCTCTCGGGGTGAGGGCACTGAAGCTTTCTTT.